This TCR beta chain was sequenced during a study of blood T cell repertoires in COVID-19. Per the germline V gene, CDR1 is KGHDR and CDR2 is SFDVKD. Trimming left V 6 bases short and J 1 base short, with 12 bases between. The CDR3 length is 15 residues. The age range of participants was about 18 to 90 years, with residence in under 25 US areas. Recovery meant two consecutive negative NP/OP PCR tests, professional clearance, or resolved symptoms. The assay was immunoSEQ multiplex PCR, and TCRdb's table has in-frame clones only and misses some. Of about 180,000 clones in the sample, 86% were seen once. The source is a woman aged 30 to 39 who had recovered from COVID-19. Sample: PBMCs or T cells enriched from blood (not recorded which). The chain recombines TRBV24-1 with TRBJ2-1; tentatively, D is TRBD1 (6 bases). CDR3 protein: CATSLRDTSYNEQFF. DNA for the CDR3: TGTGCCACCAGTCTCCGGGACACATCCTACAATGAGCAGTTCTTC.